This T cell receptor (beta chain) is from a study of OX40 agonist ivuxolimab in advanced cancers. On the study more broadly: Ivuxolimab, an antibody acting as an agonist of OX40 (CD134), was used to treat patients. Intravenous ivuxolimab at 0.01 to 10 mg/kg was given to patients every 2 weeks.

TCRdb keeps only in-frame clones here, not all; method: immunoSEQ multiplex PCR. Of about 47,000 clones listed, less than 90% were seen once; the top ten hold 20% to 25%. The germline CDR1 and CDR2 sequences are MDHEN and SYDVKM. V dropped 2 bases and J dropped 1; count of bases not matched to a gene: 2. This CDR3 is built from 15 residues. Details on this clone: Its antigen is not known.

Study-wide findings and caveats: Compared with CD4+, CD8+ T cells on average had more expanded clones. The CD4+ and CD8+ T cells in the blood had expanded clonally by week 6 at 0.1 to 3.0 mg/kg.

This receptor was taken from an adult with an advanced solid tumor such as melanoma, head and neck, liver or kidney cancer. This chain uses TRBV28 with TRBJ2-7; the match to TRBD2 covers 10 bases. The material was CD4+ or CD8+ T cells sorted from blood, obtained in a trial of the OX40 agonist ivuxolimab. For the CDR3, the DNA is TGTGCCAGCAGTTTAAGACTAGCGGGTTCCTACGAGCAGTACTTC. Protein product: CASSLRLAGSYEQYF.